This T cell receptor beta chain is drawn from a study of shared clonotypes between healthy human individuals. Whole-study results and caveats: Rarefaction exposed incomplete sorted-subset sequencing despite large depth.

Germline assignment: CDR1 KGHSY and CDR2 FQNENV. The V end was cut by 1 base, the J end by 4 bases, with 11 bases between. The CDR3 totals 15 residues. Clones were sequenced by immunoSEQ multiplex PCR, and TCRdb holds only the in-frame ones, with some missing. Here the sample spans roughly 2 million clones, roughly 94% being singletons. Worth noting for this clone: Its antigen is not identified.

Sequencing was carried out using naive CD4+ T cells sorted from blood. This sample's subset: CD45RA+ positively selected. The origin of this receptor is a man aged 18 to 35 in good health. V and J are TRBV16 and TRBJ1-5; no clear D gene. CDR3 in DNA: TGTGCCAGCAGCCAATTATCCAGGCAGAATCAGCCCCAGCATTTT. Its protein product is CASSQLSRQNQPQHF.